This TCR beta chain is drawn from a study of T cell repertoires in cytomegalovirus infection. Study-wide results and limits: Ex vivo, HLA-C-restricted CMV-specific TCR beta clonotypes prevailed over the rest of the response.

This clonotype was seen many times. Antigen: not known. TCRdb re-analysed the reads in MiXCR, keeping a single row per CDR3 protein. The sample yields under 350,000 distinct CDR3 sequences, roughly a tenth seen once. The CDR3 is 16 residues long. V was trimmed by 0 bases and J by 8 bases, leaving 20 bases between them. Per the germline V gene, CDR1 is DFQATT and CDR2 is SNEGSKA (reference sequence). This receptor was obtained from a human donor in good health (CMV status not recorded). Some clones in this sample may be carry-over from other donors' samples. The sample was PBMCs. The chain carries TRBV20-1 and TRBJ2-1, with D perhaps TRBD1 or TRBD2 (5 bases each). The CDR3 loop is CSARDHPGPTRDEQFF. CDR3 coding DNA: TGCAGTGCTAGAGATCATCCGGGACCTACGCGGGATGAGCAGTTCTTC.